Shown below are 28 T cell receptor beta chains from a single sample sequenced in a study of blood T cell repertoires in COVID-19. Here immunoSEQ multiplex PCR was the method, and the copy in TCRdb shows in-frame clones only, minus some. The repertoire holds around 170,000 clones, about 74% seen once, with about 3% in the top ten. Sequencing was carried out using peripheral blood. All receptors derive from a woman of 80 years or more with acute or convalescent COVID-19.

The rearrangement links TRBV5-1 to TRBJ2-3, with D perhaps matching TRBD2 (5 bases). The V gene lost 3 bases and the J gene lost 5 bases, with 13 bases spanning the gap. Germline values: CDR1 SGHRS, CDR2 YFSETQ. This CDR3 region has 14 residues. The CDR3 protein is CASSSQGRVDTQYF. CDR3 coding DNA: TGCGCCAGCAGCTCCCAAGGGCGGGTAGATACGCAGTATTTT. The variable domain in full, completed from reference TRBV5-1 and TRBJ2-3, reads KAGVTQTPRYLIKTRGQQVTLSCSPISGHRSVSWYQQTPGQGLQFLFEYFSETQRNKGNFPGRFSGRQFSNSRSEMNVSTLELGDSALYLCASSSQGRVDTQYFGPGTRLTVL.

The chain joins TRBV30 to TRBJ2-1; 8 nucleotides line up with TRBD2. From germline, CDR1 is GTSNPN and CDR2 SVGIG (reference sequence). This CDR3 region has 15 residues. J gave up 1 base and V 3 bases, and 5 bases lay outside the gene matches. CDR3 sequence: CAWRGTRGSYNEQFF. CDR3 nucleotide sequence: TGTGCCTGGAGGGGGACTAGAGGGTCCTACAATGAGCAGTTCTTC.

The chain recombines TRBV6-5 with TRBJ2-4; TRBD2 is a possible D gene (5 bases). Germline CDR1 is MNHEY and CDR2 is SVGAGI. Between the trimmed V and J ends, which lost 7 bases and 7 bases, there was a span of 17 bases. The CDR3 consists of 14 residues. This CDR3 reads CASTPGIAANIQYF. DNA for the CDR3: TGTGCCAGCACCCCCGGGATCGCGGCGAACATTCAGTACTTC.

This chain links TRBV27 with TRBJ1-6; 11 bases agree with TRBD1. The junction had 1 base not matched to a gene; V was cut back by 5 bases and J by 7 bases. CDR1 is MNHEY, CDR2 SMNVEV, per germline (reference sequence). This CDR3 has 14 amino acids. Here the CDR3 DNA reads TGTGCCAGCAGTGGGACAGGGGGGAATTCACCCCTCCACTTT. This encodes CASSGTGGNSPLHF.

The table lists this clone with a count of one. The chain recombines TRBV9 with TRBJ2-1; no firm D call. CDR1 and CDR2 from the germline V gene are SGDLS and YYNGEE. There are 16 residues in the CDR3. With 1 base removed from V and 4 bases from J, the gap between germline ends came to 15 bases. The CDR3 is CASSVLDNPYYNEQFF. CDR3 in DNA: TGTGCCAGCAGCGTACTTGACAACCCTTATTACAATGAGCAGTTCTTC.

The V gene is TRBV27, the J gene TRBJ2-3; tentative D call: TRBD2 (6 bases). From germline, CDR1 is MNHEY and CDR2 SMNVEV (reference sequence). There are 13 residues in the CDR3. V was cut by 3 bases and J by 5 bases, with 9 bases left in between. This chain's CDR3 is CASSFPGVDTQYF. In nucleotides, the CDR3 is TGTGCCAGCAGTTTTCCGGGGGTAGATACGCAGTATTTT.

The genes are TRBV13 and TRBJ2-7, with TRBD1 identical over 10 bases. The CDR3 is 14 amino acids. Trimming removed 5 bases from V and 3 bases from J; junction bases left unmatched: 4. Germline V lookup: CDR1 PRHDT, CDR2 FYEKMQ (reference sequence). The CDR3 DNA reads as TGTGCCAGCAGCCCTAGGACAGGGGGCTACGAGCAGTACTTC. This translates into CASSPRTGGYEQYF.

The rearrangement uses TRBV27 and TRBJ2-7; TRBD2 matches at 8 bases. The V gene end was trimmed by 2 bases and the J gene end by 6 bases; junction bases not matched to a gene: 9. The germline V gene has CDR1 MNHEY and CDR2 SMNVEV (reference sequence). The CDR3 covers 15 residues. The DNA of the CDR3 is TGTGCCAGCAGTTTACTTAGGACTAGCTTCCGCGAGCAGTACTTC. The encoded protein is CASSLLRTSFREQYF.

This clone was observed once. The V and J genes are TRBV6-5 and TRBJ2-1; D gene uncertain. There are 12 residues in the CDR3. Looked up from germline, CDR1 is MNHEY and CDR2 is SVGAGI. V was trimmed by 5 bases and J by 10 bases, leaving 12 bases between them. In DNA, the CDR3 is TGTGCCAGCAGTCGCCCGCAGGAAGAGCAGTTCTTC. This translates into CASSRPQEEQFF.

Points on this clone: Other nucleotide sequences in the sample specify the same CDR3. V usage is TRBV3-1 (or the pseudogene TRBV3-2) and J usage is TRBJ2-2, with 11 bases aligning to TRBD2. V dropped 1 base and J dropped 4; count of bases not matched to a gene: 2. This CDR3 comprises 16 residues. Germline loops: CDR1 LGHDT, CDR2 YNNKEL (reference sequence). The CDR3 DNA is TGTGCCAGCAGCCAAGGACTAGCGGGACGCACCGGGGAGCTGTTTTTT. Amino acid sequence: CASSQGLAGRTGELFF.

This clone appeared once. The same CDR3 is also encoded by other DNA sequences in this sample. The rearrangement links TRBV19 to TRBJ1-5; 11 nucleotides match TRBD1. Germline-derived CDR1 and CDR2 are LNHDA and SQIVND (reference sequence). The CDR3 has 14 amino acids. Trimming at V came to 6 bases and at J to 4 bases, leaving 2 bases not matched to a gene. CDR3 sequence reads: CASSGTGGNQPQHF. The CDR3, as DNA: TGTGCCAGTAGCGGGACAGGGGGAAATCAGCCCCAGCATTTT.

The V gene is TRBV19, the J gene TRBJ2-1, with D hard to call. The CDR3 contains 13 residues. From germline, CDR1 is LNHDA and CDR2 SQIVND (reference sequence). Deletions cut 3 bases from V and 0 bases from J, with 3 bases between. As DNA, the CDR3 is TGTGCCAGTAGTATGTACTCCTACAATGAGCAGTTCTTC. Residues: CASSMYSYNEQFF.

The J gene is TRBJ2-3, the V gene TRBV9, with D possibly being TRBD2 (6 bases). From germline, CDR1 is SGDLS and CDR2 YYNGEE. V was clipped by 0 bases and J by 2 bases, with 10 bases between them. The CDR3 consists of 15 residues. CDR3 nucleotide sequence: TGTGCCAGCAGCGTAGGGGGGACTCCCACAGATACGCAGTATTTT. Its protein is CASSVGGTPTDTQYF.

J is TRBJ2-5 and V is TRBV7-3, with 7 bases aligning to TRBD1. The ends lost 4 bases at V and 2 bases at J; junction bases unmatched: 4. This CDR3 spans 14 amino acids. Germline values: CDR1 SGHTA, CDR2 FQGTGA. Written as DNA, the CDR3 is TGTGCCAGCAGCTCGGGACAGCGACAAGAGACCCAGTACTTC. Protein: CASSSGQRQETQYF.

This CDR3 reads CASSSPLAGASEQFF. CDR3 nucleotides: TGTGCCAGCAGTTCCCCCCTAGCGGGAGCATCTGAGCAGTTCTTC. The chain has TRBV27 and TRBJ2-1; TRBD2 aligns across 10 bases. The V gene end was trimmed by 4 bases and the J gene end by 9 bases; junction bases not matched to a gene: 9. Germline lookup yields CDR1 MNHEY and CDR2 SMNVEV (reference sequence). CDR3 length: 15 amino acids.

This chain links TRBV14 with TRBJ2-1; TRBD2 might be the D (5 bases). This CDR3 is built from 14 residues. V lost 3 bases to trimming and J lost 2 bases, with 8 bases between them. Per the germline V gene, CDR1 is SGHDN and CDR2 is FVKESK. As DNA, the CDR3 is TGTGCCAGCAGCCAGTCCGGGGCCTACAATGAGCAGTTCTTC. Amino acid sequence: CASSQSGAYNEQFF.

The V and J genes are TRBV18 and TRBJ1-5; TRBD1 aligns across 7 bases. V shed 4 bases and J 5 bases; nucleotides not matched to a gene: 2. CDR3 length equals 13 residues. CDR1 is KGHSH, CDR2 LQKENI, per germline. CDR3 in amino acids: CASSRDRDQPQHF. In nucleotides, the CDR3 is TGTGCCAGCTCACGTGACAGGGATCAGCCCCAGCATTTT.

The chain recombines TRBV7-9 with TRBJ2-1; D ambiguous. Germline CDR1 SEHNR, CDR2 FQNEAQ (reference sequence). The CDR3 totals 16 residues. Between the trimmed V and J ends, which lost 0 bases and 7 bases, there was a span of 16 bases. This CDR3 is CASSLALFVPLNEQFF. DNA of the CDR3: TGTGCCAGCAGCTTAGCTCTTTTTGTTCCCCTAAATGAGCAGTTCTTC.

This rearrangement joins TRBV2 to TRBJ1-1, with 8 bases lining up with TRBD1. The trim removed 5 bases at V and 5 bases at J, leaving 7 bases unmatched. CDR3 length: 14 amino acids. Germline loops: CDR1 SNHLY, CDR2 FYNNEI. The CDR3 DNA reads TGTGCCAGCAGTTGGACAGGGTTTGAGACTGAAGCTTTCTTT. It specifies CASSWTGFETEAFF. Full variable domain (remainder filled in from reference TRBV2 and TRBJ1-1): EPEVTQTPSHQVTQMGQEVILRCVPISNHLYFYWYRQILGQKVEFLVSFYNNEISEKSEIFDDQFSVERPDGSNFTLKIRSTKLEDSAMYFCASSWTGFETEAFFGQGTRLTVV.

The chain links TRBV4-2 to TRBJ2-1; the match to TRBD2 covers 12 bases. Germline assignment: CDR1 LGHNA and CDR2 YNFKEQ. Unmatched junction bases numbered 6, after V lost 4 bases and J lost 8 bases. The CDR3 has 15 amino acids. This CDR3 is CASSPGLAGRDEQFF. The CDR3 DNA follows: TGTGCCAGCAGCCCCGGACTAGCGGGAAGGGATGAGCAGTTCTTC.

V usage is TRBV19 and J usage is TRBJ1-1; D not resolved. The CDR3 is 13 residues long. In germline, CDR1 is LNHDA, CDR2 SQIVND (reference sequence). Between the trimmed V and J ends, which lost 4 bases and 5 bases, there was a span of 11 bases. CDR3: CASSTELRTEAFF. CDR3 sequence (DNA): TGTGCCAGTAGTACAGAATTGAGAACTGAAGCTTTCTTT.

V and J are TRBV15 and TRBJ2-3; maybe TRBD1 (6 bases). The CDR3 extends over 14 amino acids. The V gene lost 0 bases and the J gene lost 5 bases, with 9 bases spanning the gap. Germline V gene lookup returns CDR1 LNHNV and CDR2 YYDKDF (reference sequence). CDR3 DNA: TGTGCCACCAGCAGAGACAGGGGTGGAGATACGCAGTATTTT. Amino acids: CATSRDRGGDTQYF. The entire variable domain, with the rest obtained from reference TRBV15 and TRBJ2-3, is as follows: DAMVIQNPRYQVTQFGKPVTLSCSQTLNHNVMYWYQQKSSQAPKLLFHYYDKDFNNEADTPDNFQSRRPNTSFCFLDIRSPGLGDTAMYLCATSRDRGGDTQYFGPGTRLTVL.

CDR3 sequence (DNA): TGTGCTTCAGGGTCTAATGATCAGCCCCAGCATTTT. Translating gives CASGSNDQPQHF. V gene TRBV10-3 combines with J gene TRBJ1-5, with D perhaps matching TRBD1 (5 bases). The CDR3 runs to 12 residues. Germline V gene sequence: CDR1 ENHRY, CDR2 SYGVKD.

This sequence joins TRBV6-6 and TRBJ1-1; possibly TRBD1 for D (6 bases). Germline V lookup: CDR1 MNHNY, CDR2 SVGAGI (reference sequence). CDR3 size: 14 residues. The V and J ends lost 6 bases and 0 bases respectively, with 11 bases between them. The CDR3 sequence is CASRPGQMNTEAFF. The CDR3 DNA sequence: TGTGCCAGCAGACCGGGACAAATGAACACTGAAGCTTTCTTT.

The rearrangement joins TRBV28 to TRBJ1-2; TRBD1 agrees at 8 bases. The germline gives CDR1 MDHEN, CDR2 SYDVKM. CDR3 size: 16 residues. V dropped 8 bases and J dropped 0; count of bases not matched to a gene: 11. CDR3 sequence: CASRAPGQATNYGYTF. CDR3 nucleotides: TGTGCCAGCCGAGCACCGGGACAGGCTACTAACTATGGCTACACCTTC.

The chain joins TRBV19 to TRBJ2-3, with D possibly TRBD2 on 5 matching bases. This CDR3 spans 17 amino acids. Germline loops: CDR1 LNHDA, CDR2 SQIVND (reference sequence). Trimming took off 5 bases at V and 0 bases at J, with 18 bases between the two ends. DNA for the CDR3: TGTGCCAGTAGTCCTTGGGGAGAATACACGAGCACAGATACGCAGTATTTT. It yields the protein CASSPWGEYTSTDTQYF.

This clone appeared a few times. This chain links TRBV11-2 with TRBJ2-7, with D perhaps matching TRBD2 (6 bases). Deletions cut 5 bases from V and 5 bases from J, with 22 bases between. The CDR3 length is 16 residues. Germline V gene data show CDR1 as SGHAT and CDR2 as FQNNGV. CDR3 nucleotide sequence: TGTGCCAGCAGCCCTCGGTGGGGAGGTGGGGAAGACGAGCAGTACTTC. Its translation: CASSPRWGGGEDEQYF. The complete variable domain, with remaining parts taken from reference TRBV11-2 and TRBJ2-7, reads EAGVAQSPRYKIIEKRQSVAFWCNPISGHATLYWYQQILGQGPKLLIQFQNNGVVDDSQLPKDRFSAERLKGVDSTLKIQPAKLEDSAVYLCASSPRWGGGEDEQYFGPGTRLTVT.

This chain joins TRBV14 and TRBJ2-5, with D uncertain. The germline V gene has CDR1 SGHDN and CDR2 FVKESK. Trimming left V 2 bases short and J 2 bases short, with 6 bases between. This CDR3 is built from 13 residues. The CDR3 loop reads CASSQQIQETQYF. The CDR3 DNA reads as TGTGCCAGCAGCCAACAGATTCAAGAGACCCAGTACTTC.